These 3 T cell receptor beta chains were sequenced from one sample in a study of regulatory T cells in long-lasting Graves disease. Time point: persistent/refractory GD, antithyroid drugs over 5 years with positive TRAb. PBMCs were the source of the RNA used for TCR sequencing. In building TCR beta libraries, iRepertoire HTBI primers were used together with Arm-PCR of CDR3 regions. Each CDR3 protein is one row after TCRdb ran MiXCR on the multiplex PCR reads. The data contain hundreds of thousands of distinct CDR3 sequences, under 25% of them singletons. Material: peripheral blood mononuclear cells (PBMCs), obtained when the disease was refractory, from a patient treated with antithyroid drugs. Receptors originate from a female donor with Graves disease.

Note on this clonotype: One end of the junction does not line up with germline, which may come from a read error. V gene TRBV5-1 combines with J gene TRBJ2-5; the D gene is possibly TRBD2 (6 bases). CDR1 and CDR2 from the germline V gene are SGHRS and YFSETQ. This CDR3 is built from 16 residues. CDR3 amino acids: CASSQTGGAREETRYF. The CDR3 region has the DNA TGCGCCAGCAGCCAAACCGGCGGGGCGCGTGAGGAGACCCGGTACTTC.

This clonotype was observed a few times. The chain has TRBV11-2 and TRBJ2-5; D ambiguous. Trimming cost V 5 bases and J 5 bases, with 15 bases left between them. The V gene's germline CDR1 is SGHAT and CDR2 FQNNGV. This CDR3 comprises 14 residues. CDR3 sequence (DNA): TGTGCCAGCAGCCCTAGACCGGCCGGGGAGACCCAGTACTTC. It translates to CASSPRPAGETQYF.

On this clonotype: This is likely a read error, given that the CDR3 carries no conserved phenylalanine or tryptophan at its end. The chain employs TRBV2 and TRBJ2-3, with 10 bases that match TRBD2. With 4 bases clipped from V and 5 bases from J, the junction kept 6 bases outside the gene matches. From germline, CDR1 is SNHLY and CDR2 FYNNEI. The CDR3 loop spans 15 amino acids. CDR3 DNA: TGTGCCAGCAGTGTGTCTAGCGGGAGTATAGATACGCAGTATCTT. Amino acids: CASSVSSGSIDTQYL.